Shown below are 4 T cell receptor beta chains from a single sample sequenced in a study of OX40 agonist ivuxolimab in advanced cancers. The repertoire was sequenced with immunoSEQ multiplex PCR; TCRdb's copy has only in-frame clones and lacks some. Seen here are over 90,000 clones, approximately 93% observed once, and the top ten hold 0.15% to 0.2%. The specimen comprised CD4+ or CD8+ T cells sorted from blood, sampled in a trial of the OX40 agonist ivuxolimab. The receptors come from an adult with an advanced solid tumor such as melanoma, head and neck, liver or kidney cancer.

The genes are TRBV7-8 and TRBJ1-2; D might be TRBD1 (6 bases). Germline CDR1 SGHVS, CDR2 FQNEAQ. V was pared by 1 base and J by 4 bases, with 10 bases between. This CDR3 comprises 14 residues. The CDR3 coding sequence is TGTGCCAGCAGCTTAGGGCAGGGGACCTATGGCTACACCTTC. This encodes CASSLGQGTYGYTF.

The V call is TRBV4-3, the J call TRBJ2-7; D unresolved. The CDR3 loop spans 15 amino acids. Germline CDR1 LGHNA, CDR2 YSLEER. V lost 4 bases and J 0 bases, leaving 13 bases between the germline ends. CDR3 sequence: CASSRPPQVSYEQYF. The CDR3 bases are TGCGCCAGCAGCCGTCCACCCCAGGTCTCCTACGAGCAGTACTTC.

This sequence joins TRBV20-1 and TRBJ1-6; D is unresolved. This CDR3 contains 11 residues. Germline lookup yields CDR1 DFQATT and CDR2 SNEGSKA (reference sequence). V was trimmed by 0 bases and J by 7 bases, leaving 1 base between them. The CDR3 here is CSARENSPLHF. CDR3 sequence (DNA): TGCAGTGCTAGAGAGAATTCACCCCTCCACTTT.

The chain couples TRBV29-1 to TRBJ2-5; D is perhaps TRBD1 (8 bases). Looked up from germline, CDR1 is SQVTM and CDR2 is ANQGSEA. This CDR3 has 14 amino acids. Trimming left V 0 bases short and J 5 bases short, with 13 bases between. For the CDR3, the DNA is TGCAGCGTTGAAGATTACAGGGGGGGGGAGACCCAGTACTTC. Amino acid sequence: CSVEDYRGGETQYF.